This TCR beta chain is drawn from a study of regulatory T cells in long-lasting Graves disease. Study-level information: Graves' patients, diagnosed recently, had received antithyroid drugs under 3 months.

This CDR3 is built from 14 residues. J lost 1 base, V lost 3 bases, and 1 base had no gene match. Study-level points and caveats: Compared with new cases, persistent Graves' patients showed reduced TCR diversity.

With iRepertoire HTBI primers and Arm-PCR of CDR3 regions, TCR beta libraries were built. Authors' methods: Sample data revealed approximately 62 TRBV and 14 TRBJ segments. In TCRdb, the multiplex PCR reads were re-called with MiXCR into one record per CDR3 protein. The V and J calls and clone size are TCRdb's, not the authors'. The profile covers 400,000 to 500,000 distinct CDR3 sequences, with approximately 16% appearing a single time and over 7% taken by the ten largest. Specified time point: newly diagnosed GD, antithyroid drugs for less than 3 months. Construction of the TCR library relied on RNA isolated from PBMCs. This clonotype was counted at least ten times. Antigen: not known. The same data also went into a second study, on T cells in Graves' hyperthyroidism and ophthalmopathy.

This TCR derives from a woman in her thirties or forties with Graves disease. The starting material was peripheral blood mononuclear cells (PBMCs), obtained at new diagnosis, from a patient treated with antithyroid drugs. This chain connects TRBV12-3 or TRBV12-4 to TRBJ2-5, with TRBD1 matching over 8 bases. The CDR3 nucleotides are TGTGCCAGCAGTTTCGACAGGGGCCAAGAGACCCAGTACTTC. This codes for CASSFDRGQETQYF.